These T cell receptor beta chains were read from a single sample in a study of blood T cells in healthy people across ages. TCRdb reprocessed the 5' RACE reads with MiXCR, giving one entry per CDR3 protein. Of about 970,000 distinct CDR3 sequences in the sample, 51% were seen once. What was sequenced was blood. These receptor sequences come from a woman aged 55-70 years in good health. CDR3s include the opening cysteine and the closing phenylalanine or tryptophan. A D gene is named only where the DNA matches it firmly. Only some rows state a clone size, as once, few, many or a class for expanded clones.

clone size,J gene,D gene,V gene,CDR3 DNA,CDR3 protein
few,TRBJ2-1,TRBD2,TRBV28,TGTGCCAGCAGAGAGGGACTAGCGGGAGCCAATGAGCAGTTCTTC,CASREGLAGANEQFF
once,TRBJ2-7,TRBD1,TRBV28,TGTGCCAGCAGTCCTACCGGGACAGGCTACGAGCAGTACTTC,CASSPTGTGYEQYF
-,TRBJ2-5,TRBD2,TRBV2,TGTGCCAGCAGTGAAATCCTAGCGGGGACCAAAGAGACCCAGTACTTC,CASSEILAGTKETQYF
few,TRBJ2-5,-,TRBV7-9,TGTGCCAGCAGCTTATGGCGAGGGTACCAAGAGACCCAGTACTTC,CASSLWRGYQETQYF
-,TRBJ1-1,-,TRBV11-2,TGTGCCAGCAGCCTGTGGACCAGCCCACTCAACACTGAAGCTTTCTTT,CASSLWTSPLNTEAFF
few,TRBJ2-1,TRBD2,TRBV7-2,TGTGCCAGCAGCTTAATCGGGACTAGTCGGTTCTTC,CASSLIGTSRFF
few,TRBJ2-5,TRBD1,TRBV6-6,TGTGCCAGCAGTTACTATCCGGGACAGGGGACGGAGACCCAGTACTTC,CASSYYPGQGTETQYF
few,TRBJ2-7,-,TRBV29-1,TGCAGCGTTGAAAGGGGTCACGAGCAGTACTTC,CSVERGHEQYF
few,TRBJ2-3,-,TRBV2,TGTGCCAGCAGACCAACACCGGGGTCGCAGTATTTT,CASRPTPGSQYF
-,TRBJ1-2,-,TRBV4-3,TGCGCCAGCAGCCCCCTCATCGTGGGATATGGCTACACCTTC,CASSPLIVGYGYTF
-,TRBJ2-3,-,TRBV20-1,TGCAGTGCTTACGCCCCCGGGAGAACAGATACGCAGTATTTT,CSAYAPGRTDTQYF
-,TRBJ2-5,-,TRBV30,TGTGCCTGGGACGGGGGACTAGGGGGCGAGACCCAGTACTTC,CAWDGGLGGETQYF
few,TRBJ2-7,TRBD2,TRBV20-1,TGCAGTGGTCAGCGGGGTGCCTACGAGCAGTACTTC,CSGQRGAYEQYF